This T cell receptor beta chain originates from a study of cytomegalovirus exposure and HLA in healthy donors. As to this clone: Its antigen remains unidentified.

The PCR contained 60 Vbeta and 13 Jbeta primers. TCRdb keeps only in-frame clones here, not all; method: immunoSEQ multiplex PCR. The data show some 150,000 clones, about 85% seen once. Donors had nominal health at sampling but likely had unrecorded immune exposures. Study-wide findings and caveats: It was likely that a cluster of highly shared sequence variants was a sequencing artifact. A missense DCLRE1C variant was associated with V- and J-gene trimming of TCR beta chains in a later analysis, and an independent cohort replicated the association.

The germline V gene has CDR1 SGHAT and CDR2 FQNNGV. The CDR3 covers 12 residues. The V and J ends lost 5 bases and 1 base respectively, with 6 bases between them. Sequenced sample: PBMCs. This chain links TRBV11-2 with TRBJ2-7; no definite D call. This clonotype was sampled from a woman between 18 and 30 years old in good health and CMV-seronegative. CDR3 sequence reads: CASSPLSYEQYF. In DNA, the CDR3 is TGTGCCAGCAGCCCCTTGTCCTACGAGCAGTACTTC.